This T cell receptor beta chain derives from a study of T cell repertoires in cytomegalovirus infection. Study context: In public TCR beta signatures, there were indications of both CMV infection and matching HLA type.

TCRdb redid the calling of the reads with MiXCR, one entry per CDR3 protein. The sample yields hundreds of thousands of distinct CDR3 sequences, approximately 10% seen once. This CDR3 is 17 amino acids long. Germline assignment: CDR1 MNHEY and CDR2 SVGEGT. The junction had 9 bases not matched to a gene; V was cut back by 0 bases and J by 4 bases. Overall study findings and caveats: It was HLA-C-restricted CMV-specific TCR beta clonotypes that dominated the response ex vivo. Cumulative frequency of public TCR beta families picked out carriers of CMV plus the relevant HLA.

This clonotype has a count of ten or more. The antigen is undetermined. This clonotype was sampled from a human donor in good health (CMV status not recorded). Some clones in this sample may be carry-over from other donors' samples. Material for sequencing was PBMCs. This rearrangement joins TRBV6-2 or TRBV6-3 to TRBJ1-5; 7 nucleotides align to TRBD1. This chain's CDR3 is CASSYSFWGQKNQPQHF. The CDR3 DNA reads as TGTGCCAGCAGTTACTCATTTTGGGGACAGAAAAATCAGCCCCAGCATTTT.